This TCR beta chain derives from a study of CD4 T cells in relation to SARS-CoV-2 and coronaviruses. Libraries were prepared by immunoSEQ multiplex PCR; TCRdb keeps only in-frame clonotypes and omits some of them. This table has some 20,000 clones, roughly 80% appearing once. Notes on this clone: Its target is unknown.

Germline V gives CDR1 MNHEY, CDR2 SVGAGI. With 7 bases removed from V and 7 bases from J, the gap between germline ends came to 14 bases. The CDR3 spans 14 residues. CD4+ T cells from unexposed donors were obtained before the COVID-19 pandemic (2011-2018). After about 11 days of culture, CD4+ T cells were isolated. Unexposed-donor CD4+ T cells were probed with SARS-CoV-2 S/N and four cold-coronavirus spikes, cells permitting. The sequencing input was CD4+ T cells from PBMCs, cultured in vitro. The TCR was taken from a human donor in good health. The chain combines TRBV6-5 with TRBJ1-6; a weak D match, TRBD1 (6 bases). CDR3 loop: CASTFLQGNSPLHF. DNA of the CDR3: TGTGCCAGCACCTTCCTCCAGGGGAATTCACCCCTCCACTTT.